What follows are 27 T cell receptor beta chains derived from one specimen sequenced in a study of blood T cells in healthy people across ages. A second PCR of 7 to 11 cycles used a sample-barcoded 5' primer and a J-beta primer mix. TCRdb re-derived calls from the 5' RACE reads in MiXCR, one entry per CDR3 protein. The sample records about 1,500,000 distinct CDR3 sequences, roughly 27% being singletons. Sequenced material: blood. The receptors derive from a woman in her 30s in good health.

V gene TRBV6-6 combines with J gene TRBJ1-1; perhaps TRBD1 as D (5 bases). Per the germline V gene, CDR1 is MNHNY and CDR2 is SVGAGI (reference sequence). Trimming removed 5 bases at V and 6 bases at J, with 19 bases between. This CDR3 has 15 residues. This chain's CDR3 is CASSPPGRAAPEAFF. In nucleotides, the CDR3 is TGTGCCAGCAGTCCTCCAGGGCGGGCGGCTCCTGAAGCTTTCTTT.

This clonotype was counted at least ten times. The CDR3 protein is CASSLAGSGNQPQHF. CDR3 in DNA: TGTGCCAGCAGCTTAGCAGGGTCCGGCAATCAGCCCCAGCATTTT. The chain recombines TRBV7-2 with TRBJ1-5; D is unresolved. Deletions cut 0 bases from V and 2 bases from J, with 8 bases between. Germline V gene data show CDR1 as SGHTA and CDR2 as FQGNSA. CDR3 length: 15 residues. The full variable domain, its missing parts supplied by reference TRBV7-2 and TRBJ1-5, is GAGVSQSPSNKVTEKGKDVELRCDPISGHTALYWYRQSLGQGLEFLIYFQGNSAPDKSGLPSDRFSAERTGGSVSTLTIQRTQQEDSAVYLCASSLAGSGNQPQHFGDGTRLSIL.

This clonotype was recorded many times. The chain links TRBV10-3 to TRBJ2-4; 15 nucleotides line up with TRBD2. J lost 6 bases, V lost 5 bases, and 2 bases had no gene match. This CDR3 spans 15 amino acids. The germline CDR1 and CDR2 sequences are ENHRY and SYGVKD. The CDR3 DNA is TGTGCCATCAGTCCGGGACTAGCGGGAGGAAACATTCAGTACTTC. Translating gives CAISPGLAGGNIQYF.

The gene calls are TRBV18 and TRBJ1-5; D is ambiguous. CDR1 is KGHSH and CDR2 is LQKENI in the germline V gene. The CDR3 sequence is 14 residues long. Trimming shortened V by 3 bases and J by 4 bases, and 10 bases separated the two germline ends. The CDR3 protein is CASSPSVGNQPQHF. The CDR3 nucleotides read TGTGCCAGCTCACCCTCTGTGGGGAATCAGCCCCAGCATTTT.

V usage is TRBV6-5 and J usage is TRBJ2-7; TRBD2 agrees at 9 bases. Losses at the gene ends were 4 bases for V and 7 bases for J; bases not matched to a gene: 11. The germline gives CDR1 MNHEY, CDR2 SVGAGI. CDR3 size: 15 residues. CDR3 amino acids: CASSLSGGRYNEQYF. DNA for the CDR3: TGTGCCAGCAGTTTGAGCGGGGGGCGATACAATGAGCAGTACTTC.

This clonotype was counted a few times. The chain recombines TRBV5-1 with TRBJ2-3, with 8 bases that match TRBD2. Trimming took 1 base from V and 4 from J; bases not matched to a gene: 5. The germline gives CDR1 SGHRS, CDR2 YFSETQ. The CDR3 totals 15 residues. The CDR3 bases are TGCGCCAGCAGCTTGCAGCGGGGGCAGGCAGATACGCAGTATTTT. Its protein product is CASSLQRGQADTQYF.

The chain couples TRBV3-1 to TRBJ1-1; D perhaps matches TRBD1 (6 bases). Germline loops: CDR1 LGHDT, CDR2 YNNKEL (reference sequence). The CDR3 sequence is 14 residues long. With 10 bases removed from V and 1 base from J, the gap between germline ends came to 16 bases. CDR3 sequence (DNA): TGTGCCACCTGGGGCAGGGGCCCGAACACTGAAGCTTTCTTT. Translation gives CATWGRGPNTEAFF. The full variable domain, its missing parts supplied by reference TRBV3-1 and TRBJ1-1, is DTAVSQTPKYLVTQMGNDKSIKCEQNLGHDTMYWYKQDSKKFLKIMFSYNNKELIINETVPNRFSPKSPDKAHLNLHINSLELGDSAVYFCATWGRGPNTEAFFGQGTRLTVV.

This clonotype has just a few counts. The V and J genes are TRBV7-2 and TRBJ2-1; 7 bases match TRBD1. The CDR3 contains 15 residues. The junction had 5 bases not matched to a gene; V was cut back by 1 base and J by 5 bases. Germline CDR1 reads SGHTA; CDR2 reads FQGNSA. The CDR3 spells CASSLVGTADNEQFF. The CDR3 coding sequence is TGTGCCAGCAGCTTAGTAGGGACAGCTGACAATGAGCAGTTCTTC.

This clonotype was detected only a few times. The CDR3, as DNA: TGTGCCAGCGTACAAGAGACCCAGTACTTC. Translation: CASVQETQYF. V and J are TRBV7-9 and TRBJ2-5; D is unclear. Germline loops: CDR1 SEHNR, CDR2 FQNEAQ (reference sequence). Trimming cost V 8 bases and J 2 bases, with 3 bases left between them. This CDR3 region has 10 residues.

J is TRBJ1-2 and V is TRBV5-1; D is ambiguous. Trimming cost V 7 bases and J 6 bases, with 19 bases left between them. Germline V lookup: CDR1 SGHRS, CDR2 YFSETQ. The CDR3 is 14 amino acids. The CDR3 nucleotides are TGCGCCAGCTCCTCCCGGGAGCGCCATAATGGCTACACCTTC. This codes for CASSSRERHNGYTF.

This rearrangement joins TRBV28 to TRBJ1-1; TRBD1 agrees at 7 bases. The CDR3 length is 16 residues. The V and J ends lost 6 bases and 5 bases, in that order; junction bases with no gene match: 15. Germline loops: CDR1 MDHEN, CDR2 SYDVKM. CDR3 DNA sequence: TGTGCCAGCAGCCAGTTGTTGGAAGGACAGGATACTGAAGCTTTCTTT. Translating gives CASSQLLEGQDTEAFF.

The V and J genes are TRBV7-9 and TRBJ2-7, with D perhaps TRBD2 (6 bases). The V gene lost 5 bases and the J gene lost 2 bases, with 19 bases spanning the gap. This CDR3 contains 16 residues. Germline V gene sequence: CDR1 SEHNR, CDR2 FQNEAQ (reference sequence). CDR3 sequence (DNA): TGTGCCAGCAGCCTCTTTTATGGCGGGGCCCCCTACGAGCAGTACTTC. Translation gives CASSLFYGGAPYEQYF.

This rearrangement joins TRBV30 to TRBJ2-7; D is possibly TRBD1 (5 bases). Deletions cut 8 bases from V and 0 bases from J, with 8 bases between. CDR3 length equals 11 residues. Per the germline V gene, CDR1 is GTSNPN and CDR2 is SVGIG (reference sequence). The CDR3 region is CARGGSYEQYF. DNA for the CDR3: TGTGCCAGGGGCGGCTCCTACGAGCAGTACTTC.

This clonotype was seen ten or more times. The CDR3 coding sequence is TGCAGTGCCTGGGGGAGTGGCTACACCTTC. This sequence encodes CSAWGSGYTF. The chain recombines TRBV20-1 with TRBJ1-2, with D maybe TRBD1 (5 bases). Germline CDR1 reads DFQATT; CDR2 reads SNEGSKA (reference sequence). This CDR3 has 10 amino acids. V lost 6 bases, J lost 7 bases, and 9 bases lay in between.

The chain joins TRBV12-3 or TRBV12-4 to TRBJ2-7; the match to TRBD2 covers 10 bases. The V segment lost 7 bases and the J segment 7 bases; nucleotides outside the gene matches: 10. There are 14 residues in the CDR3. CDR3 loop: CASKVASGGNEQYF. The DNA of the CDR3 is TGTGCCAGCAAGGTAGCTAGCGGGGGCAATGAGCAGTACTTC.

The V gene is TRBV20-1, the J gene TRBJ2-3; 11 positions agree with TRBD2. The germline V gene encodes CDR1 DFQATT and CDR2 SNEGSKA (reference sequence). The ends lost 1 base at V and 0 bases at J; junction bases unmatched: 9. The CDR3 totals 18 residues. The CDR3 reads CSARGGLAGRSSTDTQYF. In DNA, the CDR3 is TGCAGTGCTAGAGGAGGACTAGCGGGCCGCTCTAGCACAGATACGCAGTATTTT.

As concerns this clonotype: A much larger clone sits a single nucleotide away, making a read error possible. The V and J genes are TRBV28 and TRBJ2-5; D ambiguous. The end of the DNA aligns better with TRBJ2-7, so the J call may be wrong. The V gene's germline CDR1 is MDHEN and CDR2 SYDVKM. This CDR3 is built from 11 residues. CDR3 nucleotides: TGTGCCAGCAGAGACAACAACGAGCAGTACTTC. It yields the protein CASRDNNEQYF.

This clonotype has at least ten counts. The chain carries TRBV20-1 and TRBJ2-7; D ambiguous. This CDR3 is 12 amino acids long. V was trimmed by 4 bases and J by 5 bases, leaving 12 bases between them. Germline V gene data show CDR1 as DFQATT and CDR2 as SNEGSKA (reference sequence). The CDR3 DNA reads as TGCAGTGCTACGATGCCCGACAACGAGCAGTACTTC. As protein: CSATMPDNEQYF.

The chain recombines TRBV30 with TRBJ2-3; 10 positions agree with TRBD2. V lost 4 bases to trimming and J lost 3 bases; unmatched junction nucleotides: 4. Germline assignment: CDR1 GTSNPN and CDR2 SVGIG (reference sequence). This CDR3 is built from 14 residues. CDR3 in amino acids: CAWTKRGGTDTQYF. DNA of the CDR3: TGTGCCTGGACCAAGCGGGGGGGAACAGATACGCAGTATTTT.

In its sample, this clonotype was seen many times. The chain carries TRBV12-3 or TRBV12-4 and TRBJ2-7; D is perhaps TRBD1 (5 bases). Trimming removed 1 base from V and 4 bases from J, with 11 bases in between. There are 14 residues in the CDR3. The CDR3 is CASSLVPGFYEQYF. The CDR3 DNA reads TGTGCCAGCAGTTTAGTTCCAGGGTTTTACGAGCAGTACTTC.

The chain couples TRBV12-3 or TRBV12-4 to TRBJ2-3, with D possibly TRBD1 on 6 matching bases. This CDR3 contains 16 residues. V dropped 6 bases and J dropped 1 base, with 17 bases sitting between them. The CDR3 DNA reads TGTGCCAGCAGCCAGAACAGGGTCCGGGGCACAGATACGCAGTATTTT. This encodes CASSQNRVRGTDTQYF.

This clonotype showed up just once. V and J are TRBV24-1 and TRBJ2-2; D is undetermined. CDR3 size: 15 residues. V was clipped by 6 bases and J by 1 base, with 11 bases between them. Germline CDR1 and CDR2: KGHDR and SFDVKD. The chain's CDR3 is CATSSTELNTGELFF. CDR3 sequence (DNA): TGTGCCACCAGTTCGACGGAATTGAACACCGGGGAGCTGTTTTTT.

The chain carries TRBV3-1 and TRBJ2-5; 10 bases agree with TRBD2. The length of the CDR3 is 17 residues. Germline CDR1 LGHDT, CDR2 YNNKEL (reference sequence). Losses at the gene ends were 0 bases for V and 4 bases for J; bases not matched to a gene: 8. CDR3: CASSQDTAGGPRETQYF. Here the CDR3 DNA reads TGTGCCAGCAGCCAAGATACAGCGGGGGGGCCACGAGAGACCCAGTACTTC.

This clonotype has ten or more counts. The chain employs TRBV27 and TRBJ2-7; D call uncertain. In germline, CDR1 is MNHEY, CDR2 SMNVEV (reference sequence). CDR3 length: 12 amino acids. Trimming removed 6 bases from V and 4 bases from J, with 10 bases in between. The CDR3 coding sequence is TGTGCCAGCAGAGACTGGGAATACGAGCAGTACTTC. Translated: CASRDWEYEQYF.

As regards this clonotype: A much more abundant neighbour one base away suggests this may be a read error. The chain uses TRBV9 and TRBJ2-1; D tentatively fits TRBD1 or TRBD2 (5 bases each). From germline, CDR1 is SGDLS and CDR2 YYNGEE. This CDR3 is 15 amino acids long. CDR3 in DNA: TGTGCCAGCAGCGTGACCGGGACCATAAACAATGATCAGTTCTTC. Encoded protein: CASSVTGTINNDQFF.

The chain uses TRBV7-9 and TRBJ2-1; the match to TRBD1 covers 8 bases. CDR3 size: 14 residues. Looked up from germline, CDR1 is SEHNR and CDR2 is FQNEAQ (reference sequence). V shed 3 bases and J 6 bases; nucleotides not matched to a gene: 4. For the CDR3, the DNA is TGTGCCAGCAGCTTCGACAGGGGAATCAATGAGCAGTTCTTC. This translates into CASSFDRGINEQFF.

A remark on this clonotype: The conserved phenylalanine or tryptophan normally closing the CDR3 is absent here, so this likely arose from a read error. The chain recombines TRBV5-5 with TRBJ2-5; D remains unclear. The DNA end favors TRBJ2-7, so the J call may be wrong. The germline gives CDR1 SGHKS, CDR2 YYEKEE (reference sequence). CDR3 size: 15 residues. CDR3 loop: CASSLEGTTSLEQYY. The CDR3 bases are TGTGCCAGCAGCTTGGAGGGCACGACGTCCCTCGAGCAGTACTAC.